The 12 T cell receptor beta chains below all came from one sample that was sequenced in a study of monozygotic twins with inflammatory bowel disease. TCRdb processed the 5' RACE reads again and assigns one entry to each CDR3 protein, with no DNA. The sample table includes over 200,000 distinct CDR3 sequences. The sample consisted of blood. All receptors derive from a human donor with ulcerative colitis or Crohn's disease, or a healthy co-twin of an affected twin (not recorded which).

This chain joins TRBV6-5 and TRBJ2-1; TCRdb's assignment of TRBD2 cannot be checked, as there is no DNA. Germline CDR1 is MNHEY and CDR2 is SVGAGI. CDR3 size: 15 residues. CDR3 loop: CASSYFGRARNEQFF.

The CDR3 loop reads CASSPPRVDGYTF. The V gene is TRBV18, the J gene TRBJ1-2. This CDR3 spans 13 amino acids. Looked up from germline, CDR1 is KGHSH and CDR2 is LQKENI. Drawing the rest from reference TRBV18 and TRBJ1-2, the complete variable domain is NAGVMQNPRHLVRRRGQEARLRCSPMKGHSHVYWYRQLPEEGLKFMVYLQKENIIDESGMPKERFSAEFPKEGPSILRIQQVVRGDSAAYFCASSPPRVDGYTFGSGTRLTVV.

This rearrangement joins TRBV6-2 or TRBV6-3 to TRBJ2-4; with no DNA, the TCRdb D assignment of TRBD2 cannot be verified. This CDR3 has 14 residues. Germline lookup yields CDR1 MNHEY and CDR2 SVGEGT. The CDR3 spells CASSAAGDRNIQYF.

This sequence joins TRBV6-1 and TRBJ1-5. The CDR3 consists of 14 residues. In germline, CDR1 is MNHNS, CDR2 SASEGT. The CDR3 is CASSRNRLDQPQHF.

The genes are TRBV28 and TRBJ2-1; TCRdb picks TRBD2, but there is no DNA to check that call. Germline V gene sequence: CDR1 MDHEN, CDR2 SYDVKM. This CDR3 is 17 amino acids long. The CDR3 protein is CASSFVRGTSGRNEQFF.

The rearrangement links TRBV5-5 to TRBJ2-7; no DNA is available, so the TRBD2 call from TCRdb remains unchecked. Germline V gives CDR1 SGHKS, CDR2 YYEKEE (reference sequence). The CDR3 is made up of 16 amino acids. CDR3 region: CASSPGLKPITYEQYF.

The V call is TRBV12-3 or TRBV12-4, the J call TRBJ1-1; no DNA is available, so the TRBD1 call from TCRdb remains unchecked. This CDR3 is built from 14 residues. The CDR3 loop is CASSFGPGATEAFF.

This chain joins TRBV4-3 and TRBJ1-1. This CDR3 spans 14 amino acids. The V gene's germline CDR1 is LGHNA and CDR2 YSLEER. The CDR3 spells CASSQEVEDTEAFF.

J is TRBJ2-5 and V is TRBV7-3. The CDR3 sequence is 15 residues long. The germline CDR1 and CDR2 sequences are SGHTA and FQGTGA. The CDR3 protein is CASSLSAGVGETQYF.

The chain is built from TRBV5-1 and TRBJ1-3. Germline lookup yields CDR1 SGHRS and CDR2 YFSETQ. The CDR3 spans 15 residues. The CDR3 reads CASSFEVGPGNTIYF.

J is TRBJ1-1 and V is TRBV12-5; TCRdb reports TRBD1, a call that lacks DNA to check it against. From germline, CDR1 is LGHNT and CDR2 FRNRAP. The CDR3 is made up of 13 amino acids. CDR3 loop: CASGIPGNAEAFF.

The CDR3: CASSPPGSLAAKQFF. The rearrangement links TRBV3-1 to TRBJ2-1; absent DNA, TCRdb's TRBD1 call cannot be checked. CDR1 LGHDT and CDR2 YNNKEL come from the germline V gene (reference sequence). The CDR3 sequence is 15 residues long.